This T cell receptor (beta chain) emerged from a study of blood T cells in healthy people across ages. Next came a second PCR, run for about 6 to 11 cycles, which used a sample-barcoded 5' primer along with a J-beta primer mix. TCRdb reanalysed the 5' RACE reads using MiXCR and keeps one entry per CDR3 protein. The sample has about 730,000 distinct CDR3 sequences, roughly two fifths seen once. This CDR3 contains 12 residues. The V gene's germline CDR1 is SNHLY and CDR2 FYNNEI. The sample comprised blood. The chain carries TRBV2 and TRBJ2-4; D is uncertain. The J call may be wrong; the DNA end is better matched by TRBJ2-7. The clonotype comes from an older woman in good health. The CDR3 is CASRVQRYEQYF. The CDR3 nucleotides are TGTGCCAGCAGGGTACAGCGCTACGAGCAGTACTTC.